Listed below are T cell receptor beta chains from one sample, sequenced in a study of OX40 agonist ivuxolimab in advanced cancers. The protocol was immunoSEQ multiplex PCR, while the TCRdb copy is restricted to in-frame clones and leaves out a portion. The sample lists some 59,000 clones; approximately 90% were seen once. The specimen comprised CD4+ or CD8+ T cells sorted from blood, sampled in a trial of the OX40 agonist ivuxolimab. The source is an adult with an advanced solid tumor such as melanoma, head and neck, liver or kidney cancer. The CDR3 runs from the conserved cysteine through the conserved F or W. The D gene is left open where the match is weak. For some rows the clone size is stated as once, few or many, or as a class when expanded; others skip it.

>NA|TRBJ2-7|TRBV9|14|NA
CASSPLELSYEQYF
TGTGCCAGCAGCCCCTTGGAGCTCTCCTACGAGCAGTACTTC
>NA|TRBJ2-5|TRBV15|16|NA
CATSRKTVLYQETQYF
TGTGCCACCAGCAGAAAAACAGTATTATACCAAGAGACCCAGTACTTC
>NA|TRBJ1-1|TRBV7-9|17|NA
CASSIRPYGDPNTEAFF
TGTGCCAGCAGCATCAGACCCTACGGGGACCCGAACACTGAAGCTTTCTTT
>NA|TRBJ2-1|TRBV14|12|NA
CASSPLRNEQFF
TGTGCCAGCAGCCCGTTACGAAATGAGCAGTTCTTC
>NA|TRBJ2-1|TRBV5-1|14|NA
CASSYRQLFNEQFF
TGCGCCAGCAGCTATAGACAGCTATTCAATGAGCAGTTCTTC
>NA|TRBJ2-3|TRBV10-3|13|NA
CAIRENPTDTQYF
TGTGCCATCAGAGAGAACCCCACAGATACGCAGTATTTT
>NA|TRBJ1-2|TRBV5-4|14|TRBD1
CASSRPDREEGYTF
TGTGCCAGCAGCCGCCCGGACAGGGAGGAGGGCTACACCTTC
>NA|TRBJ2-7|TRBV29-1|14|TRBD1
CSVDIAGGSYEQYF
TGCAGCGTTGACATTGCAGGGGGCTCCTACGAGCAGTACTTC
>NA|TRBJ1-5|TRBV15|17|NA
CATSREVTLPSNQPQHF
TGTGCCACCAGCAGAGAGGTTACGCTACCTAGCAATCAGCCCCAGCATTTT
>NA|TRBJ1-3|TRBV2|14|NA
CASSDDPSGNTIYF
TGTGCCAGCAGTGACGATCCCTCTGGAAACACCATATATTTT
>once|TRBJ1-1|TRBV19|14|NA
CASSIGRVVTEAFF
TGTGCCAGTAGTATAGGCAGGGTGGTCACTGAAGCTTTCTTT
>NA|TRBJ2-1|TRBV4-3|14|TRBD1
CASSQGDRVNEQFF
TGCGCCAGCAGCCAAGGTGACAGGGTCAATGAGCAGTTCTTC
>NA|TRBJ2-3|TRBV28|16|TRBD2
CASSPWAGAATDTQYF
TGTGCCAGCAGTCCTTGGGCGGGAGCGGCAACAGATACGCAGTATTTT
>NA|TRBJ2-7|TRBV11-2|14|TRBD1
CASSLAGQGGEQYF
TGTGCCAGCAGCCTCGCCGGACAGGGCGGCGAGCAGTACTTC
>NA|TRBJ1-4|TRBV7-9|15|NA
CASSFTPATNEKLFF
TGTGCCAGCAGCTTTACACCTGCAACTAATGAAAAACTGTTTTTT
>NA|TRBJ2-4|TRBV4-3|15|TRBD1
CASSLTGDAKNIQYF
TGCGCCAGCAGCCTCACAGGGGATGCCAAAAACATTCAGTACTTC
>NA|TRBJ2-7|TRBV27|11|NA
CASSTGYEQYF
TGTGCCAGCTCAACGGGCTACGAGCAGTACTTC
>NA|TRBJ2-7|TRBV5-4|14|TRBD2
CASRISGGPYEQYF
TGTGCCAGCAGAATTAGCGGGGGGCCCTACGAGCAGTACTTC
>NA|TRBJ2-7|TRBV7-2|14|NA
CASSQSARRYEQYF
TGTGCCAGCAGCCAAAGCGCCCGGCGTTACGAGCAGTACTTC
>NA|TRBJ2-7|TRBV28|15|NA
CASSATLGGGYEQYF
TGTGCCAGCAGTGCTACCCTTGGAGGGGGCTACGAGCAGTACTTC
>NA|TRBJ1-3|TRBV30|12|NA
CAWTGSGNTIYF
TGTGCCTGGACAGGGTCTGGAAACACCATATATTTT
>NA|TRBJ1-2|TRBV4-1|15|TRBD1
CASSQGTGEDYGYTF
TGCGCCAGCAGCCAAGGGACAGGGGAGGACTATGGCTACACCTTC
>NA|TRBJ2-2|TRBV30|16|NA
CAWSVIRAVNTGELFF
TGTGCCTGGAGTGTAATCAGGGCGGTTAACACCGGGGAGCTGTTTTTT
>NA|TRBJ2-2|TRBV7-6|14|NA
CASSGSSNTGELFF
TGTGCCAGCTCCGGCTCCTCGAACACCGGGGAGCTGTTTTTT
>NA|TRBJ2-7|TRBV27|15|TRBD1
CASSWGGTGNYEQYF
TGTGCCAGCAGTTGGGGCGGGACAGGGAACTACGAGCAGTACTTC
>NA|TRBJ2-5|TRBV6-5|14|NA
CASSYGTDQETQYF
TGTGCCAGCAGTTACGGTACGGACCAAGAGACCCAGTACTTC
>NA|TRBJ1-5|TRBV7-9|14|TRBD1
CASGSGQGPGPQHF
TGTGCCAGCGGCTCGGGACAGGGACCGGGGCCCCAGCATTTT
>NA|TRBJ1-1|TRBV6-5|13|TRBD1
CASGQGLDTEAFF
TGTGCCAGCGGACAGGGGTTGGACACTGAAGCTTTCTTT
>NA|TRBJ2-2|TRBV28|12|NA
CASSFLTGELFF
TGTGCCAGCAGTTTCCTCACCGGGGAGCTGTTTTTT
>NA|TRBJ1-4|TRBV16|12|NA
CASSLNSEKLFF
TGTGCCAGCAGCCTAAACAGTGAAAAACTGTTTTTT
>NA|TRBJ1-1|TRBV7-6|12|NA
CASSLGGVEAFF
TGTGCCAGCAGCTTAGGGGGGGTTGAAGCTTTCTTT
>once|TRBJ2-1|TRBV19|17|TRBD2
CASNIAGGMGSYNEQFF
TGTGCCAGTAATATCGCGGGAGGAATGGGCTCCTACAATGAGCAGTTCTTC
>once|TRBJ2-3|TRBV27|14|NA
CASSLLGGTDTQYF
TGTGCCAGCAGTTTATTGGGGGGAACAGATACGCAGTATTTT
>once|TRBJ2-1|TRBV27|15|NA
CASSSDDRRGNEQFF
TGTGCCAGCAGTTCGGACGACCGACGAGGTAATGAGCAGTTCTTC
>NA|TRBJ2-3|TRBV2|12|NA
CASGDDTDTQYF
TGTGCCAGCGGGGACGATACAGATACGCAGTATTTT
>few|TRBJ2-1|TRBV28|13|NA
CASSPRLRNEQFF
TGTGCCAGCAGCCCCAGGTTGAGGAATGAGCAGTTCTTC
>NA|TRBJ2-5|TRBV11-3|13|NA
CASSPGHFGTQYF
TGTGCCAGCAGCCCGGGGCATTTCGGGACCCAGTACTTC
>once|TRBJ2-1|TRBV27|16|NA
CASSSPSSGPNNEQFF
TGTGCCAGCAGTTCCCCCAGTAGCGGCCCTAACAATGAGCAGTTCTTC
>NA|TRBJ2-3|TRBV5-1|17|NA
CASSLSPARQAEDTQYF
TGCGCCAGCAGCCTATCTCCCGCGCGACAGGCCGAAGATACGCAGTATTTT
>NA|TRBJ2-7|TRBV7-2|15|TRBD1
CASRLRWDSVYEQYF
TGTGCCAGCAGATTAAGGTGGGACAGCGTTTACGAGCAGTACTTC
>NA|TRBJ2-7|TRBV19|13|NA
CASSPGLIYEQYF
TGTGCCAGTAGTCCGGGACTTATCTACGAGCAGTACTTC
>NA|TRBJ2-3|TRBV28|11|NA
CASSLGRAQYF
TGTGCCAGCAGCTTGGGACGGGCGCAGTATTTT
>NA|TRBJ2-1|TRBV30|12|NA
CAFDLYHNEQFF
TGTGCTTTTGATCTGTACCACAATGAGCAGTTCTTC
>NA|TRBJ2-1|TRBV19|15|TRBD1
CASIPGGSVLDEQFF
TGTGCCAGTATCCCAGGGGGCTCGGTTTTGGATGAGCAGTTCTTC
>NA|TRBJ2-1|TRBV6-1|15|NA
CASSEDRSSYNEQFF
TGTGCCAGCAGTGAAGACCGTTCCTCCTACAATGAGCAGTTCTTC
>NA|TRBJ2-7|TRBV7-7|15|TRBD1
CASSPGSGQGYEQYF
TGTGCTAGCAGCCCCGGATCGGGACAGGGTTACGAGCAGTACTTC
>NA|TRBJ2-1|TRBV7-2|13|NA
CASGGHSYNEQFF
TGTGCCAGCGGGGGTCACTCCTACAATGAGCAGTTCTTC
>NA|TRBJ1-6|TRBV4-3|15|TRBD1
CASSPGTGVNSPLHF
TGCGCCAGCAGCCCCGGAACAGGGGTTAATTCACCCCTCCACTTT
>NA|TRBJ1-5|TRBV19|13|NA
CASSIDQRQPQHF
TGTGCCAGTAGTATAGATCAGAGGCAGCCCCAGCATTTT
>NA|TRBJ2-3|TRBV27|16|TRBD2
CASSLLAGDLTDTQYF
TGTGCCAGCAGTTTGCTAGCGGGAGACCTCACAGATACGCAGTATTTT
>NA|TRBJ2-3|TRBV28|20|NA
CASSLEKPIQREALWDTQYF
TGTGCCAGCAGTCTGGAGAAACCTATACAACGGGAAGCTCTTTGGGATACGCAGTATTTT